Below are 20 T cell receptor beta chains sequenced from a single sample in a study of T cell responses to AZD1222 COVID-19 vaccine listed by TCRdb under 2021. Library generation was performed with the immunoSEQ multiplex PCR assay. Not all clones reach the TCRdb copy of this immuneACCESS table, which keeps in-frame sequences only. Checked studies attribute under half of the gap to unresolved V genes and leave the rest unexplained. This sample is represented by 85,000 to 90,000 clones; 88% of them were singletons. The ten most abundant clones make up about 5.8% of the sample. What the time point label conveys for this sample: baseline before first vaccination. Material: peripheral blood, obtained on day 0 of AZD1222 vaccination. These TCRs come from an adult in good health.

As concerns this clone: Other nucleotide sequences from this sample produce the same CDR3. This CDR3 is CASSVGGSSYEQYF. CDR3 in DNA: TGTGCCAGCAGCGTAGGAGGTAGCTCCTACGAGCAGTACTTC. The chain is built from TRBV9 and TRBJ2-7; D is uncertain. The CDR3 is 14 residues long. V was clipped by 0 bases and J by 0 bases, with 7 bases between them. CDR1 is SGDLS and CDR2 is YYNGEE in the germline V gene.

As for this clone: The same CDR3 is also encoded by other DNA sequences in this sample. The chain carries TRBV4-2 and TRBJ2-2; 9 nucleotides line up with TRBD2. CDR3 length equals 18 residues. Losses at the gene ends were 0 bases for V and 3 bases for J; bases not matched to a gene: 8. CDR1 and CDR2 from the germline V gene are LGHNA and YNFKEQ. CDR3 protein: CASSQDRRLAGDTGELFF. The CDR3 DNA reads TGTGCCAGCAGCCAAGATCGTCGGTTAGCGGGAGACACCGGGGAGCTGTTTTTT.

CDR3 in DNA: TGTGCCAGCAGCCCTGGAGCGGGGCCCGGCTACACCTTC. Translating gives CASSPGAGPGYTF. The rearrangement joins TRBV7-3 to TRBJ1-2, with D perhaps TRBD1 (5 bases). CDR3 size: 13 residues. Per germline, CDR1 SGHTA and CDR2 FQGTGA. V lost 5 bases to trimming and J lost 8 bases, with 15 bases between them.

The chain links TRBV19 to TRBJ1-5; no clear D gene. This CDR3 contains 15 residues. Trimming shortened V by 7 bases and J by 1 base, and 14 bases separated the two germline ends. The germline V gene encodes CDR1 LNHDA and CDR2 SQIVND (reference sequence). The CDR3 DNA reads as TGTGCCAGTACCCCGGGCATATTGAGCAATCAGCCCCAGCATTTT. Translating gives CASTPGILSNQPQHF.

The gene calls are TRBV4-1 and TRBJ1-2, with D unclear. V gave up 0 bases and J gave up 1 base, with 12 bases separating them. Germline V gives CDR1 MGHRA, CDR2 YSYEKL. The CDR3 contains 16 residues. The CDR3 loop is CASSQEVQARNYGYTF. DNA of the CDR3: TGCGCCAGCAGCCAAGAAGTTCAAGCTCGTAACTATGGCTACACCTTC.

CDR3 loop: CASSFGEKLFF. The CDR3 DNA follows: TGTGCCAGCAGTTTTGGTGAAAAACTGTTTTTT. The rearrangement joins TRBV28 to TRBJ1-4; D uncertain. Deletions cut 3 bases from V and 7 bases from J, with 3 bases between. Germline CDR1 reads MDHEN; CDR2 reads SYDVKM. This CDR3 region has 11 residues.

For the CDR3, the DNA is TGTGCCAGTAGTGTCCAAAGCCGGGGAGGCAATCAGCCCCAGCATTTT. Residues: CASSVQSRGGNQPQHF. The V and J genes are TRBV19 and TRBJ1-5; D gene uncertain. The V gene lost 5 bases and the J gene lost 2 bases, with 16 bases spanning the gap. This CDR3 contains 16 residues. Germline CDR1 and CDR2: LNHDA and SQIVND (reference sequence).

V usage is TRBV5-1 and J usage is TRBJ2-5; 10 bases are shared with TRBD2. CDR3 size: 17 residues. CDR1 and CDR2 from the germline V gene are SGHRS and YFSETQ. V shed 6 bases, J shed 4 bases, and the junction held 15 bases outside the gene matches. The CDR3 DNA reads as TGCGCCAGCACGCGGACTAGCGGCGTTCGGCTGAGAGAGACCCAGTACTTC. Amino acids: CASTRTSGVRLRETQYF.

This sequence joins TRBV6-5 and TRBJ1-5; D gene ambiguous. Trimming shortened V by 6 bases and J by 2 bases, and 14 bases separated the two germline ends. CDR1 is MNHEY and CDR2 is SVGAGI in the germline V gene. The CDR3 extends over 15 amino acids. CDR3 amino acids: CASRGEGSGNQPQHF. CDR3 DNA: TGTGCCAGCAGAGGAGAAGGAAGTGGCAATCAGCCCCAGCATTTT.

The table lists this clone with a count of one. This chain uses TRBV13 with TRBJ2-7, with 9 bases fitting TRBD1. This CDR3 is built from 14 residues. Germline values: CDR1 PRHDT, CDR2 FYEKMQ (reference sequence). Unmatched junction bases numbered 8, after V lost 7 bases and J lost 4 bases. For the CDR3, the DNA is TGTGCCAGCATGGACAGGGGCCGCGCTTACGAGCAGTACTTC. It translates to CASMDRGRAYEQYF.

J is TRBJ1-2 and V is TRBV3-1 (or the pseudogene TRBV3-2); D gene uncertain. The CDR3 contains 12 residues. V dropped 3 bases and J dropped 8 bases, with 10 bases sitting between them. CDR1 is LGHDT, CDR2 YNNKEL, per germline (reference sequence). CDR3 coding DNA: TGTGCCAGCAGCCACGGCGAGGAGGGCTACACCTTC. This codes for CASSHGEEGYTF.

This sequence joins TRBV9 and TRBJ1-3; D is ambiguous. Germline V CDR1 and CDR2: SGDLS, YYNGEE. V lost 7 bases, J lost 3 bases, and 8 bases lay in between. This CDR3 contains 12 residues. CDR3 DNA sequence: TGTGCCAGCGCGCGCAGTGGAAACACCATATATTTT. This codes for CASARSGNTIYF. The whole variable domain, filled in from reference TRBV9 and TRBJ1-3, reads DSGVTQTPKHLITATGQRVTLRCSPRSGDLSVYWYQQSLDQGLQFLIQYYNGEERAKGNILERFSAQQFPDLHSELNLSSLELGDSALYFCASARSGNTIYFGEGSWLTVV.

The CDR3 bases are TGTGCCACCAGCACAGCCACCACTAGCGCCGATACGCAGTATTTT. It codes for CATSTATTSADTQYF. The rearrangement joins TRBV15 to TRBJ2-3, with 7 nucleotides matching TRBD2. This CDR3 contains 15 residues. Germline-derived CDR1 and CDR2 are LNHNV and YYDKDF (reference sequence). Unmatched junction bases numbered 10, after V lost 4 bases and J lost 6 bases. The entire variable domain, with the rest obtained from reference TRBV15 and TRBJ2-3, is as follows: DAMVIQNPRYQVTQFGKPVTLSCSQTLNHNVMYWYQQKSSQAPKLLFHYYDKDFNNEADTPDNFQSRRPNTSFCFLDIRSPGLGDTAMYLCATSTATTSADTQYFGPGTRLTVL.

This clone was recorded once. V is TRBV5-6 and J is TRBJ1-2, with 9 nucleotides matching TRBD1. Germline V gene sequence: CDR1 SGHDT, CDR2 YYEEEE. This CDR3 is 13 amino acids long. V trimming: 3 bases; J trimming: 7 bases; junction bases outside the gene matches: 4. CDR3 amino acids: CASSSQTGGGYTF. The CDR3 nucleotides read TGTGCCAGCAGCTCCCAGACAGGGGGTGGCTACACCTTC.

CDR3 coding DNA: TGTGCCAGCAGCGGGAGCGGGAGGGCCGGGAATGAGCAGTTCTTC. As protein: CASSGSGRAGNEQFF. The chain is built from TRBV7-9 and TRBJ2-1; 10 nucleotides line up with TRBD2. Germline V gives CDR1 SEHNR, CDR2 FQNEAQ (reference sequence). J gave up 7 bases and V 5 bases, and 8 bases lay outside the gene matches. The CDR3 contains 15 residues.

As concerns this clone: This CDR3 is also generated by other DNA sequences in the sample. The J gene is TRBJ1-1, the V gene TRBV18, with D possibly being TRBD1 (6 bases). The CDR3 is made up of 14 amino acids. The germline V and J ends were trimmed by 1 base and 4 bases, with 10 bases remaining between them. The V gene's germline CDR1 is KGHSH and CDR2 LQKENI. The CDR3 region is CASSPQGEGTEAFF. The CDR3 bases are TGTGCCAGCTCACCACAGGGGGAAGGCACTGAAGCTTTCTTT.

The V and J genes are TRBV9 and TRBJ1-1; D is possibly TRBD1 (6 bases). The V end lost 0 bases, the J end lost 1 base, and 16 bases lay between the germline ends. Germline CDR1 SGDLS, CDR2 YYNGEE. This CDR3 spans 17 amino acids. CDR3 amino acids: CASSVGGGLLGNTEAFF. The CDR3 coding sequence is TGTGCCAGCAGCGTAGGAGGGGGGCTCCTCGGGAACACTGAAGCTTTCTTT.

The chain recombines TRBV7-2 with TRBJ2-4; D is unclear. Germline V gene sequence: CDR1 SGHTA, CDR2 FQGNSA. The V gene lost 4 bases and the J gene lost 9 bases, with 7 bases spanning the gap. CDR3 length: 11 residues. This CDR3 reads CASSSHSIQYF. As DNA, the CDR3 is TGTGCCAGCAGCTCCCATAGCATTCAGTACTTC.

The V call is TRBV28, the J call TRBJ2-7, with a weak D call TRBD2 (7 bases). V lost 3 bases and J lost 6, with 21 bases in between. There are 16 residues in the CDR3. The germline CDR1 and CDR2 sequences are MDHEN and SYDVKM. Here the CDR3 DNA reads TGTGCCAGCAGTTTTCCCCCGGGGGGCGCATATCTCGAGCAGTACTTC. The encoded protein is CASSFPPGGAYLEQYF.

The J gene is TRBJ1-2, the V gene TRBV5-8; D possibly corresponds to TRBD1 (5 bases). The V end was cut by 1 base, the J end by 4 bases, with 8 bases between. CDR1 and CDR2 (germline): SGHTS, YDEGEE. The length of the CDR3 is 13 residues. CDR3 nucleotides: TGTGCCAGCAGCTTGTGGCAGGGCTATGGCTACACCTTC. This encodes CASSLWQGYGYTF.